This T cell receptor (beta chain) was recovered during a study of OX40 agonist ivuxolimab in advanced cancers. In terms of the full investigation: Ivuxolimab, which targeted the costimulatory receptor OX40 (CD134), was an agonistic, fully human IgG2 monoclonal antibody. Intravenous ivuxolimab was administered to patients every 2 weeks at six dose levels: 0.01, 0.1, 0.3, 1.5, 3 and 10 mg/kg. Of the 50 to 55 patients in dose escalation, about 20 had hepatocellular carcinoma, some 15 had melanoma, 9 had renal cell carcinoma and 9 had head and neck cancer. A male proportion of around 81% and a mean age of approximately 55 years, ranging from 23 to 79, were recorded for the dose-escalation cohort. Patients were allowed to have had prior anti-PD-1, anti-PD-L1 or anti-CTLA-4 therapy, and around 43% of the dose-escalation patients had been treated with checkpoint inhibitors. Partial responses were achieved by three dose-escalation patients, of whom one had hepatocellular carcinoma and two had cutaneous melanoma. The point of sequencing TCRbeta in the periphery was to test whether ivuxolimab changed TCR sequence diversity and drove clonal T-cell expansion. The paper covers the monotherapy dose-escalation part of the phase I ivuxolimab trial, which included N of about 51 patients. On the study overall, not on this receptor specifically: Clonal expansion of both CD4+ and CD8+ blood T cells was observed from baseline to week 6 at doses 0.1 to 3.0 mg/kg. Which antigens the clonally expanded peripheral T cells were specific for was not determined. In partial responders in the 0.1-3.0 mg/kg groups, normalized peripheral clonal expansion was found to be among the lowest, especially among CD8+ T cells. On average, CD8+ T cells showed more expanded clones than CD4+ T cells after ivuxolimab. Low levels of normalized T-cell clonal expansion were also seen in some nonresponding patients.

Genomic DNA was isolated from the sorted cells so that the TCRbeta CDR3 region could be sequenced. The immunoSEQ Assay was used for sequencing of TCRbeta CDR3 regions. TCRdb provides this immuneACCESS table in a form limited to in-frame rearrangements. Some clones are lacking; in checked studies, under half of them reflect an unresolved V gene, and why the rest are absent is not known. Recorded for this sample are around 40,000 clones; approximately 90% of them occurred a single time. The ten largest clones represent about an eighth of the sample. Patients with a history of autoimmune disease or receiving systemic immunosuppression were excluded from the trial. In every dose cohort, peripheral blood was drawn for TCR sequencing at baseline, cycle 4 day 1, and cycle 7 day 1. The samples were drawn from a first-in-human, open-label, multicenter phase I dose-escalation trial of ivuxolimab. Adults with locally advanced or metastatic melanoma, renal cell carcinoma, hepatocellular carcinoma or head and neck squamous cell carcinoma were enrolled in the trial. Before TCR sequencing, CD4+ and CD8+ T cells were separately sorted from peripheral blood.

In the case of this clone: Its antigen remains undetermined. Base qualities are missing; no much larger clone stands one base away.

The clonotype was recovered from an adult with an advanced solid tumor such as melanoma, head and neck, liver or kidney cancer. The sample in question was CD4+ or CD8+ T cells sorted from blood, obtained in a trial of the OX40 agonist ivuxolimab.

The sequence in DNA is TGTGCCAGCAGACAGGGTGGTTTTGTCACAGATACGCAGTATTTT. It codes for CASRQGGFVTDTQYF. The sequence joins TRBV7-9 to TRBJ2-3, and TRBD1 may be the D gene, going by 6 matching bases. Per the germline V gene (reference sequence), SEHNR is the CDR1 and FQNEAQ is the CDR2. The V end loses 6 bases and the J end loses 2 bases, and a stretch of 15 bases separates them. From the cysteine up to the phenylalanine, the CDR3 has a length of 15 residues. Only the CDR3 DNA stays, 45 bases, in frame from base 1. The full variable domain, with segments outside the CDR3 supplied by the reference TRBV7-9 and TRBJ2-3 proteins, appears as DTGVSQNPRHKITKRGQNVTFRCDPISEHNRLYWYRQTLGQGPEFLTYFQNEAQLEKSRLLSDRFSAERPKGSFSTLEIQRTEQGDSAMYLCASRQGGFVTDTQYFGPGTRLTVL.